This is a list of T cell receptor beta chains from one sample in a study of blood T cell repertoires in COVID-19. Sequenced by immunoSEQ multiplex PCR; TCRdb stores in-frame clones only, minus some. This table has 300,000 to 450,000 clones, roughly 87% appearing once. Material: PBMCs or T cells enriched from blood (not recorded which). These receptors all come from a woman between 25 and 40 years old who had recovered from COVID-19. Both conserved end residues are part of each CDR3. D genes are given only for firm matches. The listing skips clone size in some rows; elsewhere it reads once, few, many or a size class.

- | TRBJ1-1 | 15 | - | TRBV10-3 | TGTGCCATCAGTGAGTTAGGGCAGGAGCAGGGTGAAGCTTTCTTT | CAISELGQEQGEAFF
- | TRBJ1-2 | 12 | - | TRBV7-8 | TGTGCCAGCAGCCTTCGGGACTATGGCTACACCTTC | CASSLRDYGYTF
- | TRBJ2-5 | 14 | - | TRBV5-4 | TGTGCCAGCAGCTTGTATCAGGGTTCCGAGACCCAGTACTTC | CASSLYQGSETQYF
TRBD1 | TRBJ2-7 | 15 | once | TRBV6-5 | TGTGCCACCTCCCTTTCCGGGACAGGGGGCTACGAGCAGTACTTC | CATSLSGTGGYEQYF
- | TRBJ2-1 | 18 | few | TRBV24-1 | TGTGCCACCAGTGACCCTAGCCCGGGGGTTGGGACTTACAATGAGCAGTTCTTC | CATSDPSPGVGTYNEQFF
TRBD2 | TRBJ2-5 | 15 | - | TRBV2 | TGTGCCAGCAGTCCTCTAGCGGGGGTGGGGGAGACCCAGTACTTC | CASSPLAGVGETQYF
- | TRBJ2-7 | 15 | - | TRBV11-2 | TGTGCCAGCAGCTTAGGAGGGTCCGACTTGGACGAGCAGTACTTC | CASSLGGSDLDEQYF
TRBD2 | TRBJ2-5 | 15 | once | TRBV2 | TGTGCCAGCAGGAGACTAGCGGGGGGCCAAGAGACCCAGTACTTC | CASRRLAGGQETQYF
TRBD1 | TRBJ1-1 | 15 | - | TRBV11-2 | TGTGCCAGCAGCATGACAGGGGTTGGTTTCACTGAAGCTTTCTTT | CASSMTGVGFTEAFF
- | TRBJ1-2 | 12 | - | TRBV9 | TGTGCCAGCAGCCCACCGGACTATGGCTACACCTTC | CASSPPDYGYTF
- | TRBJ1-4 | 11 | - | TRBV19 | TGTGCCAGTCGTAACGAGGAAAAACTGTTTTTT | CASRNEEKLFF
- | TRBJ1-2 | 15 | - | TRBV11-2 | TGTGCCAGCAGCTTAAGGGGCAGGGGCACCTATGGCTACACCTTC | CASSLRGRGTYGYTF
- | TRBJ1-4 | 15 | - | TRBV9 | TGTGCCAGCAGTGCTTCAGGGTACTCGAATGAAAAACTGTTTTTT | CASSASGYSNEKLFF
- | TRBJ1-5 | 14 | - | TRBV2 | TGTGCCAGCAGTGAAAGGGGGTCCAATCAGCCCCAGCATTTT | CASSERGSNQPQHF
- | TRBJ1-4 | 16 | - | TRBV30 | TGTGCCTGGAGTGTACTCGGGAGAACAACTAATGAAAAACTGTTTTTT | CAWSVLGRTTNEKLFF
- | TRBJ2-7 | 15 | - | TRBV11-2 | TGTGCCAGCAGCCCGAGAGGGGGGGCCCCCTACGAGCAGTACTTC | CASSPRGGAPYEQYF
- | TRBJ1-6 | 12 | - | TRBV7-9 | TGTGCCAGCAGCTCCGATAATTCACCCCTCCACTTT | CASSSDNSPLHF
TRBD1 | TRBJ1-1 | 17 | - | TRBV5-8 | TGTGCCAGCAGCCCGAGCAGGACAGGGTTTGGGGACACTGAAGCTTTCTTT | CASSPSRTGFGDTEAFF
- | TRBJ2-7 | 12 | - | TRBV10-2 | TGCGCCAGCAGTGAGCCCGCCTACGAGCAGTACTTC | CASSEPAYEQYF
- | TRBJ1-2 | 14 | - | TRBV5-4 | TGTGCCAGCAGCTTGCAGGCAGCCCCTCAAAGCTACACCTTC | CASSLQAAPQSYTF
TRBD1 | TRBJ2-7 | 15 | - | TRBV7-8 | TGTGCCAGCAGCTTAGGGAAGGGGGCTTCCTACGAGCAGTACTTC | CASSLGKGASYEQYF
- | TRBJ2-6 | 16 | - | TRBV21-1 | TGTGCCAGCAGCAAAGCAGGGAGCTCTGGGGCCAACGTCCTGACTTTC | CASSKAGSSGANVLTF
TRBD1 | TRBJ2-5 | 13 | - | TRBV6-6 | TGTGCCTCCCGCGCAGGACAGGGAGAGACCCAGTACTTC | CASRAGQGETQYF
- | TRBJ1-3 | 16 | - | TRBV12-5 | TGTGCTAGTGGTTTGGGTACCAACGGAGGGGGAAACACCATATATTTT | CASGLGTNGGGNTIYF
TRBD2 | TRBJ2-3 | 20 | - | TRBV15 | TGTGCCACCAGCAGACCCAGGGGGCTAGCGGGGGGGGGCAGCACAGATACGCAGTATTTT | CATSRPRGLAGGGSTDTQYF
TRBD1 | TRBJ2-2 | 14 | - | TRBV29-1 | TGCAGCGGGAGGTCAGGGGGATACACCGGGGAGCTGTTTTTT | CSGRSGGYTGELFF
TRBD2 | TRBJ2-1 | 17 | - | TRBV28 | TGTGCCAGCAGACCCACACCCACTAGCGGGGGAGTCAATGAGCAGTTCTTC | CASRPTPTSGGVNEQFF
TRBD1 | TRBJ1-4 | 13 | - | TRBV12-3/TRBV12-4 | TGTGCCAGCAGTCAGGGGGCCGGAGAAAAACTGTTTTTT | CASSQGAGEKLFF
- | TRBJ1-4 | 15 | - | TRBV15 | TGTGCCACCAGCAGAGATCAGGGGTTGGGTGAAAAACTGTTTTTT | CATSRDQGLGEKLFF
TRBD1 | TRBJ1-1 | 14 | - | TRBV29-1 | TGCAGCGTTGAAGGACAGGGGGTGAACACTGAAGCTTTCTTT | CSVEGQGVNTEAFF